This is a list of T cell receptor beta chains from one sample in a study of shared clonotypes between healthy human individuals. TCRdb's copy holds only in-frame clones and misses some; the assay was immunoSEQ multiplex PCR. Of approximately 1,500,000 clones detected, roughly 95% appear once; the ten largest clones hold roughly 1.2%. Specimen: naive CD4+ T cells sorted from blood. The receptors were sampled from a man aged 30 to 45 in good health. Each CDR3 is given with its conserved first and last residue. Each record gives: clone size, D gene, V gene, J gene, CDR3 protein, CDR3 DNA. A D gene is named only where the DNA matches it firmly. Rows may omit the clone size; those that give it use once, few, many or a size class.

clone size: once; D gene: .; V gene: TRBV6-1; J gene: TRBJ1-2; CDR3 protein: CASSVDRNYGYTF; CDR3 DNA: TGTGCCAGCAGCGTAGACAGGAACTATGGCTACACCTTC
clone size: .; D gene: .; V gene: TRBV6-5; J gene: TRBJ1-2; CDR3 protein: CASSYNGAGNGYTF; CDR3 DNA: TGTGCCAGCAGTTATAACGGGGCAGGGAACGGCTACACCTTC
clone size: .; D gene: TRBD2; V gene: TRBV29-1; J gene: TRBJ2-7; CDR3 protein: CSVEVGRLAGESYEQYF; CDR3 DNA: TGCAGCGTTGAAGTGGGGAGACTAGCGGGAGAATCCTACGAGCAGTACTTC
clone size: .; D gene: .; V gene: TRBV7-2; J gene: TRBJ2-3; CDR3 protein: CASSLGNPSTDTQYF; CDR3 DNA: TGTGCCAGCAGCTTGGGCAATCCAAGCACAGATACGCAGTATTTT
clone size: .; D gene: .; V gene: TRBV18; J gene: TRBJ2-3; CDR3 protein: CASSFPRGGIGQYF; CDR3 DNA: TGTGCCAGCTCCTTCCCAAGGGGGGGAATAGGGCAGTATTTT
clone size: .; D gene: TRBD2; V gene: TRBV7-3; J gene: TRBJ2-2; CDR3 protein: CASSLLPPSGRALVTGELFF; CDR3 DNA: TGTGCCAGCAGCTTACTACCCCCTAGCGGGAGGGCACTGGTAACCGGGGAGCTGTTTTTT
clone size: .; D gene: TRBD2; V gene: TRBV5-6; J gene: TRBJ2-3; CDR3 protein: CASSPLAGTDTQYF; CDR3 DNA: TGTGCCAGCAGCCCCCTAGCGGGCACAGATACGCAGTATTTT
clone size: .; D gene: .; V gene: TRBV4-3; J gene: TRBJ2-1; CDR3 protein: CASSQDTDEQFF; CDR3 DNA: TGCGCCAGCAGCCAGGACACGGATGAGCAGTTCTTC
clone size: .; D gene: .; V gene: TRBV29-1; J gene: TRBJ1-2; CDR3 protein: CSVESREHFNYGYTF; CDR3 DNA: TGCAGCGTTGAAAGTAGGGAACACTTTAACTATGGCTACACCTTC
clone size: .; D gene: .; V gene: TRBV9; J gene: TRBJ1-1; CDR3 protein: CASSVEGNTEAFF; CDR3 DNA: TGTGCCAGCAGCGTAGAGGGGAACACTGAAGCTTTCTTT
clone size: .; D gene: .; V gene: TRBV19; J gene: TRBJ2-1; CDR3 protein: CASSNGLAGRSSYNEQFF; CDR3 DNA: TGTGCCAGTAGTAATGGTTTGGCGGGACGGAGCTCCTACAATGAGCAGTTCTTC
clone size: .; D gene: .; V gene: TRBV11-2; J gene: TRBJ2-3; CDR3 protein: CASSLTSPHTDTQYF; CDR3 DNA: TGTGCCAGCAGCTTAACTAGCCCACACACGGATACGCAGTATTTT
clone size: .; D gene: TRBD2; V gene: TRBV5-1; J gene: TRBJ2-6; CDR3 protein: CASSPRTSGRGSGANVLTF; CDR3 DNA: TGCGCCAGCAGCCCGAGGACTAGCGGACGAGGCTCTGGGGCCAACGTCCTGACTTTC
clone size: .; D gene: .; V gene: TRBV5-6; J gene: TRBJ2-4; CDR3 protein: CASSLGGTLRHIQYF; CDR3 DNA: TGTGCCAGCAGCTTAGGGGGGACGTTGCGTCACATTCAGTACTTC
clone size: once; D gene: .; V gene: TRBV7-3; J gene: TRBJ2-7; CDR3 protein: CASSLTGWGGEQYF; CDR3 DNA: TGTGCCAGCAGCTTAACGGGGTGGGGAGGCGAGCAGTACTTC
clone size: .; D gene: TRBD1; V gene: TRBV9; J gene: TRBJ1-4; CDR3 protein: CASSETGGGEKLFF; CDR3 DNA: TGTGCCAGCAGCGAGACAGGGGGTGGTGAAAAACTGTTTTTT
clone size: .; D gene: TRBD2; V gene: TRBV18; J gene: TRBJ2-7; CDR3 protein: CASSPPALAGYYEQYF; CDR3 DNA: TGTGCCAGCTCACCACCGGCTCTAGCGGGTTACTACGAGCAGTACTTC
clone size: .; D gene: .; V gene: TRBV30; J gene: TRBJ2-6; CDR3 protein: CAWSAVSGANVLTF; CDR3 DNA: TGTGCCTGGAGTGCTGTCTCTGGGGCCAACGTCCTGACTTTC
clone size: once; D gene: TRBD1; V gene: TRBV6-5; J gene: TRBJ1-5; CDR3 protein: CASSLIGGFGQPQHF; CDR3 DNA: TGTGCCAGCAGTTTGATAGGGGGCTTCGGTCAGCCCCAGCATTTT